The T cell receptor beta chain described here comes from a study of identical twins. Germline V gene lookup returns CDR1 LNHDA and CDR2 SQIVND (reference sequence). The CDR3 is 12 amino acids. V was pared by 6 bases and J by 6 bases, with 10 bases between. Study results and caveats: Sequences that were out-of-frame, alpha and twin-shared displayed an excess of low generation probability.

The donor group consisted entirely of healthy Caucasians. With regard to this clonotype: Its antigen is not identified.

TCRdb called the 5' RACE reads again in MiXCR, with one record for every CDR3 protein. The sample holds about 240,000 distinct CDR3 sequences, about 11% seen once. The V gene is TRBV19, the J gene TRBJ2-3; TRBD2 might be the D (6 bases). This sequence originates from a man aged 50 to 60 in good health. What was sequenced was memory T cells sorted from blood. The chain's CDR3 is CASSQTRDTQYF. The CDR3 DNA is TGTGCCAGTAGCCAGACTAGGGATACGCAGTATTTT.